This section outlines one T cell receptor beta chain sequence together with its context. Its antigen is unidentified. This entry is derived from a study of persistence of HIV-infected CD4 T cells. The V gene end was trimmed by 6 bases and the J gene end by 7 bases; junction bases not matched to a gene: 9. Germline V lookup: CDR1 ENHRY, CDR2 SYGVKD. This CDR3 contains 14 residues. This was the immunoSEQ version 4 assay in survey mode. TCRdb's table, derived via immunoSEQ multiplex PCR, lists solely in-frame clones and lacks some. The data show 45,000 or so clones, about nine tenths seen once. Cells were stimulated nonspecifically with anti-CD3/anti-CD28 magnetic beads. Sorting of responding CD4+ T cells relied on upregulated CD40 ligand together with CD69.

This sequence originates from an adult woman with HIV who was CMV-seropositive. The material sequenced was CD4+ T cells sorted from PBMCs after roughly 20-hour stimulation, taken from a patient who received antiretroviral therapy. The gene calls are TRBV10-3 and TRBJ1-2; TRBD1 matches 9 bases. CDR3 sequence reads: CAISPGQGIVGYTF. CDR3 bases: TGTGCCATCAGCCCGGGACAGGGTATTGTTGGCTACACCTTC.